What follows is one T cell receptor beta chain and its context. Its matching antigen is unknown. The team made cDNA by running eight separate reactions for each sample. TCRdb re-analyzed the 5' RACE reads; it lists each CDR3 protein once, without DNA. This repertoire includes approximately 400,000 distinct CDR3 sequences. The data stem from a study of monozygotic twins with inflammatory bowel disease. Study outcomes and limitations: Whereas healthy co-twins had higher TCRbeta diversity (inverse Simpson), IBD patients had lower diversity. Repertoire likeness was no different across concordant and discordant twins, perhaps owing to restricted power.

The length of the CDR3 is 12 residues. Looked up from germline, CDR1 is SGHDT and CDR2 is YYEEEE. Sequencing was performed on blood. The source is a human donor with ulcerative colitis or Crohn's disease, or a healthy co-twin of an affected twin (not recorded which). The chain has TRBV5-6 and TRBJ2-7. CDR3 sequence reads: CASSLSLGEQYF.